A selection of T cell receptor beta chains follows, all from one sample in a study of beta chain features in type 1 diabetes. Here immunoSEQ multiplex PCR was the method, and the copy in TCRdb shows in-frame clones only, minus some. Of about 38,000 clones listed, around 60% are singletons. Sequenced input: Tregs from blood. Source of these receptors: a woman aged 25 to 45 in good health. Each CDR3 is given with its conserved first and last residue. The D gene is left open where the match is weak.

D | J | V | CDR3
. | TRBJ2-1 | TRBV28 | CASSLYQIQFF
. | TRBJ1-2 | TRBV18 | CASSPNRDGYTF
. | TRBJ2-1 | TRBV7-6 | CASSKTGNEQFF
TRBD2 | TRBJ2-3 | TRBV27 | CASSLLGPQGVGGTSRTDTQYF
. | TRBJ2-7 | TRBV6-6 | CASRSRPYEQYF
TRBD2 | TRBJ2-1 | TRBV4-3 | CASSRGLAGVGEQFF
. | TRBJ2-7 | TRBV10-3 | CAISRDIYEQYF
. | TRBJ2-5 | TRBV6-1 | CASSVFGVGGQETQYF
. | TRBJ2-7 | TRBV6-1 | CASSDGGWYEQYF
TRBD2 | TRBJ2-1 | TRBV19 | CASSNAGGPGNEQFF
. | TRBJ1-2 | TRBV9 | CASSPSDGGIYGYTF
TRBD2 | TRBJ2-5 | TRBV7-2 | CASSPRLAGLQETQYF
. | TRBJ2-1 | TRBV21-1 | CASSKGAAGYNEQFF
TRBD1 | TRBJ1-2 | TRBV27 | CASSRGPTNYGYTF
TRBD1 | TRBJ2-2 | TRBV7-2 | CASSLDRGADGELFF
TRBD1 | TRBJ1-2 | TRBV27 | CASRRTGGSYGYTF
. | TRBJ1-2 | TRBV28 | CASSFGGGYGYTF
. | TRBJ2-1 | TRBV7-8 | CASSLITRSDGVRYNEQFF